The 25 T cell receptor beta chains given below trace back to one sample, sequenced in a study of T cell repertoires in cytomegalovirus infection. TCRdb used MiXCR to reprocess the reads, holding one entry per CDR3 protein. Of 300,000 or so distinct CDR3 sequences listed, 9.6% are singletons. The sequencing input was PBMCs. Every receptor here comes from a human donor in good health (CMV status not recorded). Some clones in this sample may be carry-over from other donors' samples.

There are a few counts of this clonotype. The gene calls are TRBV6-6 and TRBJ2-7, with D maybe TRBD1 (5 bases). Trimming took 4 bases from V and 6 from J, leaving 10 bases between them. This CDR3 spans 12 amino acids. CDR1 and CDR2 from the germline V gene are MNHNY and SVGAGI (reference sequence). Written as DNA, the CDR3 is TGTGCCAGCAGTTCCCTAGACAGCGAGCAGTACGTC. It is translated as CASSSLDSEQYV.

At least ten counts were recorded for this clonotype. The V gene is TRBV20-1, the J gene TRBJ2-1, with a weak D call TRBD2 (6 bases). V lost 0 bases and J 5 bases, leaving 17 bases between the germline ends. Germline V gives CDR1 DFQATT, CDR2 SNEGSKA (reference sequence). This CDR3 spans 16 amino acids. The CDR3 protein is CSARDRVAAWHNEQFF. CDR3 DNA sequence: TGCAGTGCTAGAGACCGAGTAGCGGCGTGGCACAATGAGCAGTTCTTC.

This clonotype occurred many times. The chain is built from TRBV2 and TRBJ2-5; a possible D gene is TRBD2 (7 bases). Germline V gene sequence: CDR1 SNHLY, CDR2 FYNNEI. The CDR3 covers 18 residues. Trimming shortened V by 4 bases and J by 5 bases, and 26 bases separated the two germline ends. In nucleotides, the CDR3 is TGTGCCAGCAGTGTATGGTCGTCTTTCGGGGGGCCTCTTGAGACCCAGTACTTC. It translates to CASSVWSSFGGPLETQYF.

The chain links TRBV27 to TRBJ1-2; 8 bases fit TRBD1. The CDR3 runs to 14 residues. V dropped 5 bases and J dropped 4; count of bases not matched to a gene: 6. Germline-derived CDR1 and CDR2 are MNHEY and SMNVEV (reference sequence). In nucleotides, the CDR3 is TGTGCCAGCAGTCCCAGGGGGCTTGGCTATGGCTACACCTTC. It specifies CASSPRGLGYGYTF.

This clonotype was counted ten times or more. V gene TRBV28 combines with J gene TRBJ1-2; D might be TRBD1 (5 bases). Per germline, CDR1 MDHEN and CDR2 SYDVKM. This CDR3 is 13 amino acids long. V gave up 5 bases and J gave up 2 bases, with 9 bases separating them. CDR3 region: CASSTGSNYGYTF. CDR3 bases: TGTGCCAGCAGTACAGGTTCCAACTATGGCTACACCTTC.

This clonotype was seen many times. A much larger clone differs from this one at a single base, so this may be a read error. This chain connects TRBV11-3 to TRBJ1-1; D unclear. Germline V gene lookup returns CDR1 SGHNT and CDR2 YENEEA. Trimming took off 1 base at V and 1 base at J, with 4 bases between the two ends. The CDR3 has 13 amino acids. The CDR3 sequence is CASSLGKNTEAFF. The CDR3 coding sequence is TGTGCCAGCAGCTTAGGCAAGAACACTGAAGCTTTCTTT.

This clonotype was detected many times. This chain connects TRBV20-1 to TRBJ1-1, with TRBD1 matching over 8 bases. Germline V gene data show CDR1 as DFQATT and CDR2 as SNEGSKA (reference sequence). The CDR3 totals 15 residues. V dropped 3 bases and J dropped 4; count of bases not matched to a gene: 10. The CDR3 protein is CSARDPGGAGTEAFF. In DNA form, the CDR3 reads TGCAGTGCTAGGGATCCAGGGGGCGCGGGCACTGAAGCTTTCTTT.

There are many counts of this clonotype. J is TRBJ2-4 and V is TRBV28; D perhaps matches TRBD1 (6 bases). Trimming removed 6 bases from V and 1 base from J, with 19 bases in between. CDR1 and CDR2 from the germline V gene are MDHEN and SYDVKM. This CDR3 spans 17 amino acids. The chain's CDR3 is CASRAGRGNVAKNIQYF. As DNA, the CDR3 is TGTGCCAGCAGAGCTGGCAGGGGTAACGTGGCCAAAAACATTCAGTACTTC.

This clonotype was recorded at least ten times. The chain is built from TRBV7-9 and TRBJ2-3; perhaps D is TRBD1 or TRBD2 (5 bases each). The germline CDR1 and CDR2 sequences are SEHNR and FQNEAQ (reference sequence). CDR3 length: 14 amino acids. Between the trimmed V and J ends, which lost 5 bases and 2 bases, there was a span of 11 bases. The CDR3 reads CASSPGTTTDTQYF. The CDR3 DNA is TGTGCCAGCAGCCCCGGGACCACCACAGATACGCAGTATTTT.

Ten or more counts support this clonotype. The gene calls are TRBV6-5 and TRBJ1-3, with TRBD1 identical over 7 bases. The CDR3 contains 16 residues. The trim removed 0 bases at V and 4 bases at J, leaving 6 bases unmatched. Germline loops: CDR1 MNHEY, CDR2 SVGAGI. The CDR3 coding sequence is TGTGCCAGCAGTTACTCCGCAGGGGGTACCGGAAACACCATATATTTT. As protein: CASSYSAGGTGNTIYF.

This clonotype was picked up many times. The CDR3 DNA is TGTGCCAGCAGTTCCTCATGGGGGACTAGCGGACCCTACAATGAGCAGTTCTTC. Its protein product is CASSSSWGTSGPYNEQFF. This rearrangement joins TRBV7-6 to TRBJ2-1, with 11 bases aligning to TRBD2. V dropped 6 bases and J dropped 2; count of bases not matched to a gene: 12. Germline V CDR1 and CDR2: SGHVS, FNYEAQ. The CDR3 consists of 18 residues.

The V gene is TRBV20-1, the J gene TRBJ2-5; D is possibly TRBD1 (6 bases). Looked up from germline, CDR1 is DFQATT and CDR2 is SNEGSKA (reference sequence). The CDR3 consists of 17 residues. Between the trimmed V and J ends, which lost 0 bases and 5 bases, there was a span of 22 bases. The chain's CDR3 is CSARDDGSQGWWETQYF. The CDR3 region has the DNA TGCAGTGCTAGAGATGACGGGTCGCAGGGGTGGTGGGAGACCCAGTACTTC.

Turning to this clonotype: A much larger clone lies a single base off, so this may be a read error. J is TRBJ1-1 and V is TRBV20-1; D unresolved. The germline V gene has CDR1 DFQATT and CDR2 SNEGSKA (reference sequence). This CDR3 is 14 amino acids long. The V and J ends lost 1 base and 5 bases respectively, with 14 bases between them. CDR3 sequence (DNA): TGCAGTGCTAGAGGGGAGTTTCTGGGGACTGAAGCTTTCTTT. Protein sequence: CSARGEFLGTEAFF.

This clonotype was recorded a few times. This chain links TRBV28 with TRBJ1-6; D remains ambiguous. The CDR3 is made up of 15 amino acids. Trimming cost V 2 bases and J 4 bases, with 9 bases left between them. Germline-derived CDR1 and CDR2 are MDHEN and SYDVKM. The CDR3 region is CASSLHPSYNSPLHF. The CDR3 DNA follows: TGTGCCAGCAGTTTACACCCCTCGTATAATTCACCCCTCCACTTT. The whole variable domain, remainder taken from reference TRBV28 and TRBJ1-6, is DVKVTQSSRYLVKRTGEKVFLECVQDMDHENMFWYRQDPGLGLRLIYFSYDVKMKEKGDIPEGYSVSREKKERFSLILESASTNQTSMYLCASSLHPSYNSPLHFGNGTRLTVT.

V usage is TRBV9 and J usage is TRBJ1-6; 8 nucleotides align to TRBD1. The germline gives CDR1 SGDLS, CDR2 YYNGEE. The CDR3 consists of 13 residues. V lost 6 bases to trimming and J lost 7 bases; unmatched junction nucleotides: 3. CDR3 sequence reads: CASNTGGNSPLHF. CDR3 coding DNA: TGTGCCAGCAACACAGGGGGAAATTCACCCCTCCACTTT.

The chain recombines TRBV27 with TRBJ2-7; no clear D. The V gene's germline CDR1 is MNHEY and CDR2 SMNVEV (reference sequence). CDR3 length: 14 residues. The ends were cut back, 5 bases at V and 3 bases at J, with 14 bases in the middle. The CDR3 spells CASSQPRRLYEQYF. The CDR3 DNA reads TGTGCCAGCAGTCAGCCCCGACGACTCTACGAGCAGTACTTC.

This clonotype was seen many times. The CDR3 DNA reads as TGTGCCAGCAGCTTTGGCCGGGGGCAGACCCAGTACTTC. Translated, it gives CASSFGRGQTQYF. This chain uses TRBV7-9 with TRBJ2-5; the D gene could be TRBD1 or TRBD2 (6 bases each). The CDR3 is 13 residues long. V was trimmed by 3 bases and J by 6 bases, leaving 11 bases between them. Looked up from germline, CDR1 is SEHNR and CDR2 is FQNEAQ (reference sequence).

In this sample, this clonotype turned up many times. The J gene is TRBJ1-2, the V gene TRBV11-3, with D possibly matching TRBD1 (6 bases). V lost 2 bases, J lost 3 bases, and 16 bases lay in between. This CDR3 region has 16 residues. From germline, CDR1 is SGHNT and CDR2 YENEEA. CDR3 in DNA: TGTGCCAGCAGCTTATATATCCCAGACAGGCACTATGGCTACACCTTC. It specifies CASSLYIPDRHYGYTF.

This clonotype was seen at least ten times. This chain connects TRBV4-1 to TRBJ1-1; TRBD1 matches at 7 bases. Per the germline V gene, CDR1 is MGHRA and CDR2 is YSYEKL. The CDR3 loop spans 15 amino acids. V shed 1 base and J 8 bases; nucleotides not matched to a gene: 10. CDR3 coding DNA: TGCGCCAGCAGCCAAGCGGCAGGGTCAGGGGGGGAAGCTTTCTTT. Protein: CASSQAAGSGGEAFF.

This clonotype was found many times. The chain is built from TRBV12-3 or TRBV12-4 and TRBJ2-1; D gene ambiguous. The CDR3 has 15 amino acids. The V and J ends lost 3 bases and 5 bases respectively, with 14 bases between them. CDR3 loop: CASSLRRTENNEQFF. In nucleotides, the CDR3 is TGTGCCAGCAGTTTGAGACGGACCGAGAACAATGAGCAGTTCTTC.

This clonotype was seen repeatedly, ten times or more. V gene TRBV6-2 or TRBV6-3 combines with J gene TRBJ1-5, with D perhaps TRBD1 (6 bases). CDR1 is MNHEY, CDR2 SVGEGT, per germline. CDR3 length equals 17 residues. Trimming removed 1 base at V and 6 bases at J, with 19 bases between. CDR3 nucleotide sequence: TGTGCCAGCAGTTACTGGAGCAGGGGAGGGACAATTCAGCCCCAGCATTTT. Translating gives CASSYWSRGGTIQPQHF.

Only one count was recorded for this clonotype. A much larger clone lies a single base off, so this may be a read error. V gene TRBV3-1 combines with J gene TRBJ1-5; 8 nucleotides agree with TRBD1. The CDR3 covers 15 residues. Germline CDR1 LGHDT, CDR2 YNNKEL (reference sequence). V lost 4 bases to trimming and J lost 0 bases; unmatched junction nucleotides: 2. As DNA, the CDR3 is TGTGCCAGCAGCCGGGGACAGGTTAGCAATCAGCCCCAGCATTTT. Residues: CASSRGQVSNQPQHF.

The CDR3 nucleotides read TGCAGTGCCGGGACAGGGACCTCTGGGGCCAACGTCCTGACTTTC. Its translation is CSAGTGTSGANVLTF. The chain couples TRBV20-1 to TRBJ2-6; 9 bases are shared with TRBD1. The V and J ends lost 6 bases and 0 bases, in that order; junction bases with no gene match: 3. Germline V gene lookup returns CDR1 DFQATT and CDR2 SNEGSKA (reference sequence). The CDR3 sequence is 15 residues long.

V and J are TRBV5-1 and TRBJ1-1; tentatively, D is TRBD1 (5 bases). Germline loops: CDR1 SGHRS, CDR2 YFSETQ. Trimming left V 9 bases short and J 3 bases short, with 18 bases between. The CDR3 loop spans 14 amino acids. The CDR3 here is CATGSGQVDTEAFF. DNA for the CDR3: TGCGCCACCGGTTCGGGGCAGGTGGACACTGAAGCTTTCTTT.

This clonotype was seen more than once but under ten times. The chain combines TRBV7-2 with TRBJ2-1; 7 bases fit TRBD1. CDR1 SGHTA and CDR2 FQGNSA come from the germline V gene. This CDR3 comprises 15 residues. Trimming at V came to 5 bases and at J to 3 bases, leaving 7 bases not matched to a gene. The CDR3 loop is CASSPGQAFYNEQFF. In nucleotides, the CDR3 is TGTGCCAGCAGCCCCGGACAGGCTTTCTACAATGAGCAGTTCTTC.